These T cell receptor beta chains were read from a single sample in a study of shared clonotypes between healthy human individuals. Assay: immunoSEQ multiplex PCR; the TCRdb copy retains only in-frame clones and omits some. The sample records about 600,000 clones, 97% being singletons. Sequencing was done on a sample of naive CD4+ T cells sorted from blood. The receptors were sampled from a woman in her twenties or thirties in good health. CDR3s include the opening cysteine and the closing phenylalanine or tryptophan.

V gene,CDR3 protein
TRBV30,CASGQTGNTIYF
TRBV7-2,CASSLDSGGNNEQFF
TRBV5-1,CASSVTGSYNEQFF
TRBV6-1,CASSSLWGANYEQYF
TRBV6-5,CASSYSASRNTEAFF
TRBV7-8,CASSLQGRNEQYF
TRBV5-1,CASSLGPSTGNNEQFF
TRBV19,CASTASGGTGELFF
TRBV30,CAWSHGLADTDTQYF
TRBV5-5,CASNVAYDTEAFF
TRBV7-9,CASTLKGELNEQFF
TRBV28,CASSSPGPRMGEKLFF
TRBV10-3,CAISGSQAGERVTTYEQYF
TRBV28,CASSFHKTGPGNQPQHF
TRBV7-9,CASSLKGGNEQYF
TRBV6-1,CASSPLAGGGGEQYF
TRBV2,CASVTSGNFEQYF
TRBV5-1,CASSLVANNEQFF
TRBV4-1,CASSQPTRGPNSPLHF
TRBV28,CASSPRSPRGHYGYTF
TRBV5-4,CASSSIFSGGGNTIYF
TRBV5-1,CASSVDRDRPEWNEKLFF
TRBV27,CASKTDSWAGELFF
TRBV28,CASTRTLPGSYEQYF
TRBV28,CASIPGTSGRYEQYF
TRBV7-8,CASSPRPPTVTDTQYF
TRBV7-8,CASSPGQGDIQYF
TRBV29-1,CSERGLAGKRFNTGELFF
TRBV7-9,CASRENRGRNTGELFF
TRBV6-6,CASRTLPGGRTEAFF
TRBV7-8,CASSPRVRREGHHEQYF
TRBV10-2,CASSEASNTEAFF
TRBV7-2,CASSEPGQGSNYGYTF
TRBV11-1,CASSLTRTASYEQYF
TRBV2,CASRGDTWAGELFF
TRBV28,CASSSPGLSSYEQYF
TRBV28,CASSLAGGRSSYEQYF
TRBV6-6,CASSYSIGDTEAFF
TRBV28,CASSETGTNEKLFF
TRBV6-5,CASSYEGTATGEQYF
TRBV6-5,CASSYSGPRGAFF
TRBV7-3,CASSFSRTPTTSGANVLTF